The present entry profiles one TCR beta chain with its context. The sample comes from a study of long-term antiretroviral therapy in people with HIV. Overall study: Of all samples, the earliest predate the 2015 immediate-ART recommendation by about a decade.

Deletions cut 3 bases from V and 3 bases from J, with 14 bases between. The CDR3 has 15 residues. Germline CDR1 MDHEN, CDR2 SYDVKM. The assay, immunoSEQ v3.0, was run at survey level. TCRdb keeps only in-frame clones here, not all; method: immunoSEQ multiplex PCR. The sample lists roughly 17,000 clones, about 91% occurring once. The source of this sequence is a man in his sixties with HIV. This sequence joins TRBV28 and TRBJ1-2; unclear D gene. The sample consisted of unsorted PBMCs, taken 0.3 years after starting antiretroviral therapy. The CDR3: CASSFISRRDYGYTF. The CDR3 region has the DNA TGTGCCAGCAGTTTTATCAGTCGCCGGGACTATGGCTACACCTTC.